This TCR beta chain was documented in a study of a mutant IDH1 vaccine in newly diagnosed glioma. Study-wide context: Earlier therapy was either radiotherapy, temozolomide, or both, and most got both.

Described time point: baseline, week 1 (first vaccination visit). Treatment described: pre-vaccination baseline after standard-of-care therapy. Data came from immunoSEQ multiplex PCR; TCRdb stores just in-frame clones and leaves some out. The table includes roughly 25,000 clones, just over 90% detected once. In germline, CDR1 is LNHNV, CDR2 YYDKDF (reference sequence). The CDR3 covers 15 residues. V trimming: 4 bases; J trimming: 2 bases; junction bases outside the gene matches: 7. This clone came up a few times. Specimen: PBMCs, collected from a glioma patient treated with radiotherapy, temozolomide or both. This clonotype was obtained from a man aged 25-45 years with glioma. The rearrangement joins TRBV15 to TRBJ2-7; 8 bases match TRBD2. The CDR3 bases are TGTGCCACCAGCACCAATGCCGGGAGGGCCTACGAGCAGTACTTC. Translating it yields CATSTNAGRAYEQYF.